This record looks at one T cell receptor (beta chain) sequence and its context. Its antigen is as yet unknown. The record originates from a study of T-cell reconstitution after alpha-beta-depleted transplantation in children. Study-wide points: Recipient T cells and thymic progenitors that survived were the source of the high TCRbeta diversity seen at day 60 in some patients. Reported findings indicate that, about two months after transplant, alpha-beta T cells came from several hundred expanded clones, which were derived from non-depleted graft cells.

Germline values: CDR1 MGHDK, CDR2 SYGVNS. The V end lost 6 bases, the J end lost 6 bases, and 12 bases lay between the germline ends. This CDR3 has 13 residues. Unique molecular identifiers were used in preparing the TCRbeta library. TCRdb analysed the PCR reads with MiXCR anew, one entry per CDR3 protein. The sample includes about 240,000 distinct CDR3 sequences, roughly 25% of them seen just once. This clonotype was sampled from a girl aged 2 to 10 with Fanconi anemia, due to receive a stem cell transplant. V usage is TRBV25-1 and J usage is TRBJ2-1; D remains unclear. The material was PBMCs, obtained before TCRalphabeta/CD19-depleted stem cell transplant. CDR3 in amino acids: CASRGFAINEQFF. Here the CDR3 DNA reads TGTGCCAGCAGGGGATTTGCCATCAATGAGCAGTTCTTC.